Below, one T cell receptor beta chain is given with its context. Sequencing was performed with immunoSEQ multiplex PCR; in TCRdb, only in-frame clones are kept and a portion is missing. The sample has 150,000 to 200,000 clones; roughly 76% are singletons. This sample stems from a study of blood T cell repertoires in COVID-19. Study overall: Sources were T cells, B-cell-depleted T cells, or PBMCs; the material itself was cDNA or gDNA.

V shed 5 bases, J shed 0 bases, and the junction held 10 bases outside the gene matches. Germline CDR1 is KGHSH and CDR2 is LQKENI. This CDR3 region has 17 residues. Material: peripheral blood. This clonotype originated in a woman aged 80 or over with COVID-19, enrolled during active disease. This chain connects TRBV18 to TRBJ1-5; 7 bases align to TRBD1. CDR3 residues: CASSSSTGTDSNQPQHF. The CDR3 coding sequence is TGTGCCAGCTCATCTTCAACCGGGACAGATAGCAATCAGCCCCAGCATTTT. Filled out from reference TRBV18 and TRBJ1-5, the complete variable domain reads NAGVMQNPRHLVRRRGQEARLRCSPMKGHSHVYWYRQLPEEGLKFMVYLQKENIIDESGMPKERFSAEFPKEGPSILRIQQVVRGDSAAYFCASSSSTGTDSNQPQHFGDGTRLSIL.